One sample yielded the 13 T cell receptor beta chains listed below, sequenced in a study of neurological immune-mediated disorders. Time point here: longitudinal time-point 2. TCRdb re-called the 5' RACE reads with MiXCR, one entry per CDR3 protein. The sample carries some 87,000 distinct CDR3 sequences, roughly 13% recorded once. The sample taken for sequencing was PBMCs. The source of these receptors is a female donor with HTLV-1-associated myelopathy (HAM/TSP).

This clonotype was seen at least ten times. The V and J genes are TRBV11-1 and TRBJ1-3; D might be TRBD1 (6 bases). This CDR3 has 15 residues. Germline-derived CDR1 and CDR2 are SGHAT and FQDESV (reference sequence). V lost 3 bases, J lost 5 bases, and 14 bases lay in between. The CDR3 bases are TGTGCCAGCAGCTTGACGTCCAGGGGCCGAAACACCATATATTTT. It translates to CASSLTSRGRNTIYF.

This clonotype has a count of ten or more. The gene calls are TRBV3-1 and TRBJ1-6; D unclear. From germline, CDR1 is LGHDT and CDR2 YNNKEL (reference sequence). This CDR3 region has 12 residues. V shed 3 bases and J shed 10 bases, with 7 bases lying between them. The CDR3 here is CASSHFASPLHF. DNA of the CDR3: TGTGCCAGCAGCCACTTTGCATCACCCCTCCACTTT.

In the case of this clonotype: Possible read error: a much larger clone is one base away. The V and J genes are TRBV9 and TRBJ2-1; D remains unclear. Germline V gives CDR1 SGDLS, CDR2 YYNGEE. V was shortened by 4 bases and J by 10 bases, with 15 bases between the two germline ends. CDR3 length equals 13 residues. The CDR3 DNA sequence: TGTGCCAGCAGCAGAGAAGGTGGTAGCGAGCAGTTCTTC. Its protein is CASSREGGSEQFF. Filled out from reference TRBV9 and TRBJ2-1, the complete variable domain reads DSGVTQTPKHLITATGQRVTLRCSPRSGDLSVYWYQQSLDQGLQFLIQYYNGEERAKGNILERFSAQQFPDLHSELNLSSLELGDSALYFCASSREGGSEQFFGPGTRLTVL.

A word on this clonotype: A single base separates this from a much larger clone, so it may be a read error. The chain recombines TRBV6-6 with TRBJ2-1; TRBD1 aligns across 8 bases. The germline V gene has CDR1 MNHNY and CDR2 SVGAGI (reference sequence). CDR3 length: 14 residues. The CDR3 sequence is CASSRTGTYNEHFF. For the CDR3, the DNA is TGTGCCAGCAGTCGGACAGGGACCTACAATGAGCATTTCTTC.

This clonotype was recorded at least ten times. J is TRBJ1-1 and V is TRBV9; D unresolved. This CDR3 has 13 residues. V was cut by 3 bases and J by 3 bases, with 9 bases left in between. Germline V gene data show CDR1 as SGDLS and CDR2 as YYNGEE. The CDR3 DNA reads TGTGCCAGCAGCGAGGTACCCGACACTGAAGCTTTCTTT. Its translation: CASSEVPDTEAFF. Using reference TRBV9 and TRBJ1-1 for the parts outside the CDR3, the full variable domain is DSGVTQTPKHLITATGQRVTLRCSPRSGDLSVYWYQQSLDQGLQFLIQYYNGEERAKGNILERFSAQQFPDLHSELNLSSLELGDSALYFCASSEVPDTEAFFGQGTRLTVV.

At least ten counts were recorded for this clonotype. V is TRBV10-3 and J is TRBJ2-7; a weak D match, TRBD2 (5 bases). The CDR3 totals 14 residues. From germline, CDR1 is ENHRY and CDR2 SYGVKD. Trimming stripped 2 bases from V and 1 base from J, with 9 bases between. CDR3 residues: CAISEVDSSYEQYF. Here the CDR3 DNA reads TGTGCCATCAGTGAGGTGGACTCATCCTACGAGCAGTACTTC.

This clonotype came up many times. The rearrangement links TRBV20-1 to TRBJ2-7, with 8 bases matching TRBD2. The length of the CDR3 is 16 residues. V lost 0 bases, J lost 2 bases, and 9 bases stayed unmatched. Germline V gene sequence: CDR1 DFQATT, CDR2 SNEGSKA (reference sequence). CDR3 in amino acids: CSARDLGGGHPYEQYF. CDR3 nucleotides: TGCAGTGCTAGAGATCTGGGCGGGGGGCACCCCTACGAGCAGTACTTC.

In this sample, this clonotype turned up many times. This chain links TRBV12-3 or TRBV12-4 with TRBJ1-1; no reliable D call. Deletions cut 6 bases from V and 0 bases from J, with 23 bases between. The CDR3 spans 18 residues. The CDR3 sequence is CASRTNTGFNRLNTEAFF. The CDR3 DNA is TGTGCCAGCAGAACCAACACGGGGTTCAACCGCTTGAACACTGAAGCTTTCTTT.

This clonotype was seen only once. A much larger clone sits a single nucleotide away, making a read error possible. This chain links TRBV5-6 with TRBJ2-3, with D unresolved. The CDR3 totals 12 residues. Germline V lookup: CDR1 SGHDT, CDR2 YYEEEE. For the CDR3, the DNA is TGTGCCAGCAACTTGCGATCAGATACGCAGTATTTT. It codes for CASNLRSDTQYF.

This clonotype was picked up many times. The chain joins TRBV2 to TRBJ2-7; 7 bases agree with TRBD2. The CDR3 has 14 amino acids. Per the germline V gene, CDR1 is SNHLY and CDR2 is FYNNEI. Trimming took 6 bases from V and 6 from J; bases not matched to a gene: 11. The CDR3 DNA is TGTGCCAGCAGCCAACTAAGCGGGGTCGCCGAGCAGTACTTC. The encoded protein is CASSQLSGVAEQYF. Variable domain in full (rest from reference TRBV2 and TRBJ2-7): EPEVTQTPSHQVTQMGQEVILRCVPISNHLYFYWYRQILGQKVEFLVSFYNNEISEKSEIFDDQFSVERPDGSNFTLKIRSTKLEDSAMYFCASSQLSGVAEQYFGPGTRLTVT.

This clonotype was detected many times. The chain joins TRBV20-1 to TRBJ2-7; 9 bases map to TRBD2. Germline lookup yields CDR1 DFQATT and CDR2 SNEGSKA (reference sequence). The CDR3 runs 14 residues. With V trimmed by 4 bases and J by 2 bases, 6 bases remained unmatched. CDR3 nucleotides: TGCAGTGCTACGTCCGAGCGGGGGGCCTACGAGCAGTACTTC. It codes for CSATSERGAYEQYF.

This clonotype was observed at least ten times. CDR3 nucleotides: TGTGCCAGCCAGTCGGGGGGAGAGTACAATGAGCAGTTCTTC. Amino acids: CASQSGGEYNEQFF. This sequence joins TRBV28 and TRBJ2-1; 7 bases line up with TRBD2. CDR3 length: 14 amino acids. With V trimmed by 8 bases and J by 4 bases, 8 bases remained unmatched. CDR1 and CDR2 (germline): MDHEN, SYDVKM.

Many counts were recorded for this clonotype. The CDR3 spells CAIGNSPLHF. The CDR3 region has the DNA TGTGCCATCGGTAATTCACCCCTCCACTTT. V and J are TRBV10-3 and TRBJ1-6; no reliable D call. The CDR3 loop spans 10 amino acids. Trimming took 8 bases from V and 6 from J, leaving 2 bases between them. Germline lookup yields CDR1 ENHRY and CDR2 SYGVKD.